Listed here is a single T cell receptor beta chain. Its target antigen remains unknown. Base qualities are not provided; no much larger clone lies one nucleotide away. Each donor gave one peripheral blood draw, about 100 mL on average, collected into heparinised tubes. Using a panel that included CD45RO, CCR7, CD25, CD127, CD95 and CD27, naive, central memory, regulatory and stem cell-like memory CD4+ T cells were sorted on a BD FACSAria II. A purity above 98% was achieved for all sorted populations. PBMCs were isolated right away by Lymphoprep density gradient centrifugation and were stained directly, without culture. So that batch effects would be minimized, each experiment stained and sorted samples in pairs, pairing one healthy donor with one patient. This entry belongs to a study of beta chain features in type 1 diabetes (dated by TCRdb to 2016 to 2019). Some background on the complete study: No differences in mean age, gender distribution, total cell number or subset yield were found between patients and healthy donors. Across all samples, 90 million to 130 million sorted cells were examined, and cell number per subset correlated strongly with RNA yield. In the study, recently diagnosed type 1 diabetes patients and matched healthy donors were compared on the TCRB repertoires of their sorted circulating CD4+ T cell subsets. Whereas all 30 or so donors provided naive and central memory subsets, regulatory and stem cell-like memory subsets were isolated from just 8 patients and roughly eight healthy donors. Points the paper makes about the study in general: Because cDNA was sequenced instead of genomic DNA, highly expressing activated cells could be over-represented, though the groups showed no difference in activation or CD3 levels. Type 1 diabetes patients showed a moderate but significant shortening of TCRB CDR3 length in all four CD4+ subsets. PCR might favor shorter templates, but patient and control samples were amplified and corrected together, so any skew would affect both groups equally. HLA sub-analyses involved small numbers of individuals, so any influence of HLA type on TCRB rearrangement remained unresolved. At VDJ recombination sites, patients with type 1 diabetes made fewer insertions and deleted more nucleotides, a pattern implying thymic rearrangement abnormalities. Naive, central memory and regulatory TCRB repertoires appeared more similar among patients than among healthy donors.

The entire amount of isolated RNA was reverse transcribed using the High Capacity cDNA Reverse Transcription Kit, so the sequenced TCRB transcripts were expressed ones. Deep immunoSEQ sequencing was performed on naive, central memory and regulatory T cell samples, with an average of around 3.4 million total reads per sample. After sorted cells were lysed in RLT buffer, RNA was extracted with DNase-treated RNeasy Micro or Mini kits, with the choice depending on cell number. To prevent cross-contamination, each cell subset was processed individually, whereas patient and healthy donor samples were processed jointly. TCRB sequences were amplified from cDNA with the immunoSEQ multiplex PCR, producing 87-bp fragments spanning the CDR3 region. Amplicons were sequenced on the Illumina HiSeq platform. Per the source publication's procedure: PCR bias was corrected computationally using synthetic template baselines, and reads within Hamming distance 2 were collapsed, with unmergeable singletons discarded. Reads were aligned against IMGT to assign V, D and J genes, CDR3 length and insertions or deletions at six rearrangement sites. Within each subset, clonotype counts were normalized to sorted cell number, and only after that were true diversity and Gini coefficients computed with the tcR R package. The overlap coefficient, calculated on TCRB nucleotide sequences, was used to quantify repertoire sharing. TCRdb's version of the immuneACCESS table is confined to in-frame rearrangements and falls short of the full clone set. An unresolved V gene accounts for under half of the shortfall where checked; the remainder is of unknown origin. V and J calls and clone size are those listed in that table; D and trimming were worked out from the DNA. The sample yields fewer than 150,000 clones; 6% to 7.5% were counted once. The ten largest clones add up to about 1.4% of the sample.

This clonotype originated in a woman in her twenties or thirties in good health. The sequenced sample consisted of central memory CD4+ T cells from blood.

CDR3 loop: CASSPQGVAGYNEQFF. The DNA is as follows: TGTGCCAGCAGTCCTCAGGGGGTAGCGGGGTACAATGAGCAGTTCTTC. The V and J genes are TRBV11-3 and TRBJ2-1; a tentative D call is TRBD2 (8 bases match). V and J are truncated by 6 bases and 4 bases respectively, leaving an intervening sequence of 19 bases. For CDR1 and CDR2, the germline V gene lists SGHNT and YENEEA. From cysteine to phenylalanine, the CDR3 is 16 amino acids long. The sequence is cut down to CDR3 DNA, 48 bases in frame from base 1. Reference TRBV11-3 and TRBJ2-1 proteins supply the regions before and after the CDR3; the full variable domain is: EAGVVQSPRYKIIEKKQPVAFWCNPISGHNTLYWYLQNLGQGPELLIRYENEEAVDDSQLPKDRFSAERLKGVDSTLKIQPAELGDSAVYLCASSPQGVAGYNEQFFGPGTRLTVL.